These T cell receptor beta chains were read from a single sample in a study of CD8 T cells in Susac syndrome. TCRdb reprocessed the immunoSEQ multiplex PCR reads via MiXCR and lists one record per CDR3 protein. The data contain about 190,000 distinct CDR3 sequences, roughly 94% of them singletons. The sequenced material came from CD8+ T cells from PBMCs. The receptors derive from a human donor with Susac syndrome. CDR3s include the opening cysteine and the closing phenylalanine or tryptophan. D genes are given only for firm matches. Clone sizes are given selectively: once, few, many, or a class where the clone is expanded.

CASSSEGGRTTQYF TGTGCCAGCAGCTCAGAAGGGGGTCGAACGACCCAGTACTTC TRBV7-3 once TRBJ2-5 14 -
CASSFQGVKNTEAFF TGTGCCAGCAGTTTTCAGGGGGTGAAGAACACTGAAGCTTTCTTT TRBV6-5 - TRBJ1-1 15 TRBD1
CASSGGQGASQYF TGTGCCAGCAGCGGGGGACAGGGGGCGTCCCAGTACTTC TRBV2 - TRBJ2-5 13 TRBD1
CASGQGGVEQFF TGTGCCAGCGGACAGGGCGGAGTTGAGCAGTTCTTC TRBV15 - TRBJ2-1 12 TRBD1
CATGNEQFF TGTGCCACCGGCAATGAGCAGTTCTTC TRBV12-3/TRBV12-4 - TRBJ2-1 9 -
CSATYGGGVEAFF TGCAGTGCTACGTACGGAGGGGGCGTTGAAGCTTTCTTT TRBV20-1 - TRBJ1-1 13 TRBD1
CAWRRDGGSPLHF TGTGCCTGGAGAAGGGACGGAGGTTCACCCCTCCACTTT TRBV30 - TRBJ1-6 13 -
CASSASGSNYEQYF TGTGCCAGCAGCGCTAGCGGGAGTAACTACGAGCAGTACTTC TRBV9 once TRBJ2-7 14 TRBD2
CASSESQREDTQYF TGTGCCAGCAGTGAATCCCAGCGGGAAGATACGCAGTATTTT TRBV25-1 - TRBJ2-3 14 TRBD2
CASSVEASPNEQFF TGTGCCAGCAGCGTAGAAGCCTCCCCCAATGAGCAGTTCTTC TRBV9 - TRBJ2-1 14 -
CASSLATGGGYIQYF TGTGCCAGCAGCTTGGCTACAGGGGGTGGATACATTCAGTACTTC TRBV5-6 - TRBJ2-4 15 TRBD1
CASSLDSAGVYNEQFF TGTGCCAGCAGCTTAGATTCGGCAGGGGTCTACAATGAGCAGTTCTTC TRBV7-3 - TRBJ2-1 16 -
CASSPSGGPGDTQYF TGTGCCAGCAGCCCCAGCGGGGGGCCCGGAGATACGCAGTATTTT TRBV9 once TRBJ2-3 15 TRBD2
CASSFSRTETQYF TGTGCCAGCAGTTTCTCTAGGACAGAGACCCAGTACTTC TRBV28 once TRBJ2-5 13 -
CASSPPGQGPGETQYF TGTGCCAGCTCACCACCGGGACAGGGCCCCGGTGAGACCCAGTACTTC TRBV18 - TRBJ2-5 16 TRBD1
CASRQGVSNYGYTF TGTGCCAGTAGACAGGGGGTTTCAAACTATGGCTACACCTTC TRBV27 - TRBJ1-2 14 TRBD1
CASSAGGDWANVLTF TGTGCCAGCAGTGCAGGGGGGGATTGGGCCAACGTCCTGACTTTC TRBV2 - TRBJ2-6 15 -
CASSHLDSDYGYTF TGTGCCAGCAGCCACCTGGACAGTGACTATGGCTACACCTTC TRBV5-4 once TRBJ1-2 14 -
CASSFPLARQGSTDTQYF TGTGCCAGCAGTTTCCCGCTAGCGCGCCAGGGGAGCACAGATACGCAGTATTTT TRBV28 - TRBJ2-3 18 -
CATPTRRGFTYEQYF TGTGCCACCCCCACCAGGCGGGGGTTTACCTACGAGCAGTACTTC TRBV24-1 - TRBJ2-7 15 TRBD2
CASSYRGRGTEAFF TGTGCCAGCAGTTACCGAGGTCGGGGCACTGAAGCTTTCTTT TRBV6-5 - TRBJ1-1 14 -
CASSPGSGSGIQYF TGTGCCAGCAGCCCAGGAAGCGGGAGCGGCATTCAGTACTTC TRBV9 - TRBJ2-4 14 TRBD2
CASSLASREGTDTQYF TGTGCCAGCAGCTTGGCCTCGCGGGAGGGCACAGATACGCAGTATTTT TRBV7-2 - TRBJ2-3 16 TRBD2
CASSPTVTYEQYF TGTGCCAGTAGTCCCACGGTAACCTACGAGCAGTACTTC TRBV19 - TRBJ2-7 13 -
CASSPPGQAFYEQYF TGTGCCAGCAGTCCGCCGGGACAGGCTTTTTACGAGCAGTACTTC TRBV27 - TRBJ2-7 15 TRBD1
CSAREPDSSGSYNEQFF TGCAGTGCTAGAGAGCCAGACAGTAGCGGCTCCTACAATGAGCAGTTCTTC TRBV20-1 - TRBJ2-1 17 -
CASSIPGQRNYGYTF TGTGCCAGCAGCATTCCGGGACAGAGAAACTATGGCTACACCTTC TRBV5-6 once TRBJ1-2 15 TRBD1
CASSQSTGSETQYF TGCGCCAGCAGCCAAAGTACAGGGAGCGAGACCCAGTACTTC TRBV4-1 - TRBJ2-5 14 -